The T cell receptor (beta chain) under discussion was sequenced for a study of blood T cells in healthy people across ages. Combining a sample-barcoded 5' primer with a J-beta primer mix, a second PCR ran for roughly 7 to 12 cycles. MiXCR, run by TCRdb on the 5' RACE reads, gives a single entry per CDR3 protein. The sample yields approximately 960,000 distinct CDR3 sequences, roughly 28% seen once. Unmatched junction bases numbered 6, after V lost 6 bases and J lost 4 bases. This CDR3 comprises 14 residues. Remarks on this clonotype: This may be a read error: a much more frequent sequence differs by one nucleotide.

These data were likewise used in another study, on T cells of mothers and their children. That work states: Related mother-child pairs shared slightly more overlap than unrelated pairs, but the difference was non-significant.

The rearrangement uses TRBV12-3 or TRBV12-4 and TRBJ2-1, with TRBD2 identical over 7 bases. Specimen: blood. The sequence was obtained from a woman aged 40 to 50 in good health. CDR3 sequence: CASRLLGGYNEQFF. The CDR3 DNA follows: TGTGCCAGCAGGTTACTCGGGGGGTACAATGAGCAGTTCTTC.